These T cell receptor beta chains were read from a single sample in a study of blood T cell repertoires in COVID-19. Data came from immunoSEQ multiplex PCR; TCRdb stores just in-frame clones and leaves some out. The sample contains under 85,000 clones, more than 75% of which appear only once. The sample consisted of peripheral blood. All receptors derive from a woman of 80 years or more with active or convalescent COVID-19. Both conserved end residues are part of each CDR3.

v_gene: TRBV11-3
j_gene: TRBJ2-7
CDR3aa: CASSAGQGAREQYF

v_gene: TRBV4-1
j_gene: TRBJ2-2
CDR3aa: CASKGLAGGINTGELFF

v_gene: TRBV6-1
j_gene: TRBJ1-2
CDR3aa: CASSEGAGLDYGYTF

v_gene: TRBV3-1/TRBV3-2
j_gene: TRBJ2-7
CDR3aa: CASSQEGIPGLAGGQDEQYF

v_gene: TRBV5-1
j_gene: TRBJ1-6
CDR3aa: CASSLDGDSYSPLHF

v_gene: TRBV11-2
j_gene: TRBJ1-1
CDR3aa: CASSIGQGLGEAFF

v_gene: TRBV5-5
j_gene: TRBJ1-6
CDR3aa: CASRQLRGPLHF

v_gene: TRBV20-1
j_gene: TRBJ1-4
CDR3aa: CSASNRVNEKLFF

v_gene: TRBV14
j_gene: TRBJ2-1
CDR3aa: CASSPYLLGSDEQFF

v_gene: TRBV19
j_gene: TRBJ1-2
CDR3aa: CASRNTGGDGYTF

v_gene: TRBV2
j_gene: TRBJ2-5
CDR3aa: CASRTGTVETQYF

v_gene: TRBV5-4
j_gene: TRBJ2-5
CDR3aa: CASSSLRDREAPYF

v_gene: TRBV6-5
j_gene: TRBJ2-1
CDR3aa: CASRGGSNEQFF

v_gene: TRBV9
j_gene: TRBJ2-7
CDR3aa: CASSGSGGYEQYF

v_gene: TRBV7-6
j_gene: TRBJ1-2
CDR3aa: CASSSPKVRGKAGGYTF

v_gene: TRBV7-9
j_gene: TRBJ2-7
CDR3aa: CASSYLIGQGNHEQYF

v_gene: TRBV6-1
j_gene: TRBJ1-1
CDR3aa: CASSDTGGAITEAFF

v_gene: TRBV4-3
j_gene: TRBJ2-3
CDR3aa: CASSQGGFASTDTQYF

v_gene: TRBV2
j_gene: TRBJ2-5
CDR3aa: CASSPPAGGLETQYF

v_gene: TRBV5-6
j_gene: TRBJ2-6
CDR3aa: CASSRQASGANVLTF

v_gene: TRBV7-2
j_gene: TRBJ1-4
CDR3aa: CASSARGEKLFF

v_gene: TRBV28
j_gene: TRBJ1-2
CDR3aa: CASSFIGWGGGYTF